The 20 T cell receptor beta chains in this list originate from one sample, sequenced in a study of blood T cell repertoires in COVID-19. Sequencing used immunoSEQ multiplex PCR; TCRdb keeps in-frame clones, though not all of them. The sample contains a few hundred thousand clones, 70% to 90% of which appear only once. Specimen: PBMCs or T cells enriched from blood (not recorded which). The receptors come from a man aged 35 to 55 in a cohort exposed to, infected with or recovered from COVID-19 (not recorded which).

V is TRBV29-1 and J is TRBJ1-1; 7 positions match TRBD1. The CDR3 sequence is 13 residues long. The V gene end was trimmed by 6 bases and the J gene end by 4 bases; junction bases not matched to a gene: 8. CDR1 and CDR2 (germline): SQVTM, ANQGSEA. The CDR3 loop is CSVQGRQGTEAFF. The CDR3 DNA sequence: TGCAGCGTACAGGGGCGGCAGGGCACTGAAGCTTTCTTT.

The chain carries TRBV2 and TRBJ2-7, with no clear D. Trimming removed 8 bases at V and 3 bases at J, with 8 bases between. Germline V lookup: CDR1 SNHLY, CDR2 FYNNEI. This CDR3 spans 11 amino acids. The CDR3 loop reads CASREYYEQYF. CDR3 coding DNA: TGTGCCAGCCGCGAGTACTACGAGCAGTACTTC.

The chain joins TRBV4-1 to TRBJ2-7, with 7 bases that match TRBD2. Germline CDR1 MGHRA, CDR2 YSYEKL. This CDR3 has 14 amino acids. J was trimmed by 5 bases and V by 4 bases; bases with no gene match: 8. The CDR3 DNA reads TGCGCCAGCAGCCGGGTGGGAGGGCCGCACGAGCAGTACTTC. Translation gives CASSRVGGPHEQYF.

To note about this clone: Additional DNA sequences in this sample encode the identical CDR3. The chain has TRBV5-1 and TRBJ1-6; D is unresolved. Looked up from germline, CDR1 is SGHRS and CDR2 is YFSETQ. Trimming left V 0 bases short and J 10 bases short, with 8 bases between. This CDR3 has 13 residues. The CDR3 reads CASSLAGRSPLHF. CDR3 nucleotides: TGCGCCAGCAGCTTGGCAGGTAGATCACCCCTCCACTTT. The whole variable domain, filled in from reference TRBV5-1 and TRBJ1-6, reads KAGVTQTPRYLIKTRGQQVTLSCSPISGHRSVSWYQQTPGQGLQFLFEYFSETQRNKGNFPGRFSGRQFSNSRSEMNVSTLELGDSALYLCASSLAGRSPLHFGNGTRLTVT.

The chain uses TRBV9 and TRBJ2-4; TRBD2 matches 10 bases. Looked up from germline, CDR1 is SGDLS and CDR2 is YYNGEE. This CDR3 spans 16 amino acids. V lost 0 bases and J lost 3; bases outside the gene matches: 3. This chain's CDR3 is CASSVGTSGFKNIQYF. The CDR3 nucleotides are TGTGCCAGCAGCGTAGGGACTAGCGGTTTCAAAAACATTCAGTACTTC.

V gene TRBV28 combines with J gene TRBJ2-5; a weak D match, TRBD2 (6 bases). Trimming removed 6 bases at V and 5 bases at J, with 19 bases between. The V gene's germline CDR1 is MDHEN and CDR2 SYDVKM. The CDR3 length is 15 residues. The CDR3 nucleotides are TGTGCCAGCAGCGGTGGGGAGCGGGTCGGGGAGACCCAGTACTTC. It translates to CASSGGERVGETQYF.

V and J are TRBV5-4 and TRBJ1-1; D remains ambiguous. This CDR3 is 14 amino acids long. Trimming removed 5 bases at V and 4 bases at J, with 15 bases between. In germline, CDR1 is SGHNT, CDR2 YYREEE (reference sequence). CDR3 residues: CASRLSTTPTEAFF. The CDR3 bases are TGTGCCAGCAGACTAAGTACGACCCCCACTGAAGCTTTCTTT. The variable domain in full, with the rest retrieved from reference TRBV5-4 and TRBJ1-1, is ETGVTQSPTHLIKTRGQQVTLRCSSQSGHNTVSWYQQALGQGPQFIFQYYREEENGRGNFPPRFSGLQFPNYSSELNVNALELDDSALYLCASRLSTTPTEAFFGQGTRLTVV.

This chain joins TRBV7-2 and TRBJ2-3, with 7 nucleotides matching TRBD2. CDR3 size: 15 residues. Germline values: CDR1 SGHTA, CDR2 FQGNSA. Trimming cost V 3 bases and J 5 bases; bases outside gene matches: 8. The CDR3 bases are TGTGCCAGCAGCTTTCAACAGCGGGGAAAAGATACGCAGTATTTT. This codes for CASSFQQRGKDTQYF.

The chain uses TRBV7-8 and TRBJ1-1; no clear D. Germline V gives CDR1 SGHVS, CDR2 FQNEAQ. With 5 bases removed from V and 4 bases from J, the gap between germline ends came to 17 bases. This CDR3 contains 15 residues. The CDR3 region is CASSRASGLITEAFF. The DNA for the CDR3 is TGTGCCAGCAGCCGGGCTAGCGGCCTCATCACTGAAGCTTTCTTT. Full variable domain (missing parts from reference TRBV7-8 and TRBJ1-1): GAGVSQSPRYKVAKRGQDVALRCDPISGHVSLFWYQQALGQGPEFLTYFQNEAQLDKSGLPSDRFFAERPEGSVSTLKIQRTQQEDSAVYLCASSRASGLITEAFFGQGTRLTVV.

DNA of the CDR3: TGTGCCAGCAGCGTAGTAAGGGACAGGGACGCTGAAGCTTTCTTT. This gives the protein CASSVVRDRDAEAFF. This chain uses TRBV9 with TRBJ1-1; 9 bases map to TRBD1. The V gene end was trimmed by 0 bases and the J gene end by 6 bases; junction bases not matched to a gene: 6. The CDR3 extends over 15 amino acids. CDR1 is SGDLS, CDR2 YYNGEE, per germline.

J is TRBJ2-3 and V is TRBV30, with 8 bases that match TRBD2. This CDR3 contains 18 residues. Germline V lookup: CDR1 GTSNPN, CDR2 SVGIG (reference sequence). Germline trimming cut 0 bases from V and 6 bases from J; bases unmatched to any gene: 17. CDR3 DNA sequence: TGTGCCTGGAGTGTACTGGGTATCATGAGCGGGAGAGCGGATACGCAGTATTTT. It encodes CAWSVLGIMSGRADTQYF.

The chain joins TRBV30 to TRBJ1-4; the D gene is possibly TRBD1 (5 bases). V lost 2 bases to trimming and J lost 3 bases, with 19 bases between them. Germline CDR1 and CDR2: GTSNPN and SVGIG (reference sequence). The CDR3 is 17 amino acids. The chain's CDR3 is CAWSKAGFFLSNEKLFF. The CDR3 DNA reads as TGTGCCTGGAGTAAAGCAGGGTTCTTTCTCTCTAATGAAAAACTGTTTTTT.

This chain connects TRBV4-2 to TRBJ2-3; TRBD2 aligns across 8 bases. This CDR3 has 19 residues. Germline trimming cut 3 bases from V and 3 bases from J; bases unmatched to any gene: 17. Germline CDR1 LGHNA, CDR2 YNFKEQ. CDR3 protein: CASSHGTGGGRAGTDTQYF. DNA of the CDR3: TGTGCCAGCAGCCATGGGACCGGCGGGGGGAGGGCCGGGACAGATACGCAGTATTTT.

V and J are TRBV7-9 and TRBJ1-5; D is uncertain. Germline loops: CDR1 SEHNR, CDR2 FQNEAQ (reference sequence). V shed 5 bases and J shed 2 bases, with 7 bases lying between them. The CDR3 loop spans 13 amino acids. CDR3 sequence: CASSQDGNQPQHF. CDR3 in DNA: TGTGCCAGCAGCCAGGATGGCAATCAGCCCCAGCATTTT. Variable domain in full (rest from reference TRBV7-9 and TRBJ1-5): DTGVSQNPRHKITKRGQNVTFRCDPISEHNRLYWYRQTLGQGPEFLTYFQNEAQLEKSRLLSDRFSAERPKGSFSTLEIQRTEQGDSAMYLCASSQDGNQPQHFGDGTRLSIL.

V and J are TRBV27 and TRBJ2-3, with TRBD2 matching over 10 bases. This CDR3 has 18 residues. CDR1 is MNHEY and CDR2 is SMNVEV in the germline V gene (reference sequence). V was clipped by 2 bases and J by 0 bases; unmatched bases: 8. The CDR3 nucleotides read TGTGCCAGCAGTTTAAGGGAAAGACTAGCGGGCAGCACAGATACGCAGTATTTT. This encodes CASSLRERLAGSTDTQYF.

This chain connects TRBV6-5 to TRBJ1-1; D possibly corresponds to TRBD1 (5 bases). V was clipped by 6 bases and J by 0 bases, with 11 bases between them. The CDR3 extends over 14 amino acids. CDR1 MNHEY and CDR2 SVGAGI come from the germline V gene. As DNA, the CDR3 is TGTGCCAGCAGCCTACAGGTCATGAACACTGAAGCTTTCTTT. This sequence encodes CASSLQVMNTEAFF.

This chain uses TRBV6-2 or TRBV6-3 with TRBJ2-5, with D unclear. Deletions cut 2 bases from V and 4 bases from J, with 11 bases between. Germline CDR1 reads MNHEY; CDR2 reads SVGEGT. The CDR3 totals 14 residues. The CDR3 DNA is TGTGCCAGCAGTTACCCTACTACTCCAGAGACCCAGTACTTC. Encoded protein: CASSYPTTPETQYF.

The chain's CDR3 is CASSLGGGSSSGNTIYF. The CDR3, as DNA: TGTGCCAGCAGCTTAGGGGGGGGCAGTAGCTCTGGAAACACCATATATTTT. J is TRBJ1-3 and V is TRBV7-6; maybe TRBD1 (6 bases). V lost 1 base and J 0 bases, leaving 13 bases between the germline ends. Germline CDR1 and CDR2: SGHVS and FNYEAQ. There are 17 residues in the CDR3.

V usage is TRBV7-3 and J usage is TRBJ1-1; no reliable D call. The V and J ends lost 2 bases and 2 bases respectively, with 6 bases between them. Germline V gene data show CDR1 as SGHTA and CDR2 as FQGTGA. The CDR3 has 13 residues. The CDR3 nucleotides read TGTGCCAGCAGCTTATCCAGAAACACTGAAGCTTTCTTT. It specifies CASSLSRNTEAFF.

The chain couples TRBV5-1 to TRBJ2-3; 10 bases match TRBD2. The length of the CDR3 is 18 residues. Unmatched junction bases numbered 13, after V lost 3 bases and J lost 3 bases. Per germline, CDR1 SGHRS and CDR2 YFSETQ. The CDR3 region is CASSSLGVAGGKTDTQYF. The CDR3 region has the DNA TGCGCCAGCAGCTCCCTGGGGGTAGCGGGAGGTAAGACAGATACGCAGTATTTT.